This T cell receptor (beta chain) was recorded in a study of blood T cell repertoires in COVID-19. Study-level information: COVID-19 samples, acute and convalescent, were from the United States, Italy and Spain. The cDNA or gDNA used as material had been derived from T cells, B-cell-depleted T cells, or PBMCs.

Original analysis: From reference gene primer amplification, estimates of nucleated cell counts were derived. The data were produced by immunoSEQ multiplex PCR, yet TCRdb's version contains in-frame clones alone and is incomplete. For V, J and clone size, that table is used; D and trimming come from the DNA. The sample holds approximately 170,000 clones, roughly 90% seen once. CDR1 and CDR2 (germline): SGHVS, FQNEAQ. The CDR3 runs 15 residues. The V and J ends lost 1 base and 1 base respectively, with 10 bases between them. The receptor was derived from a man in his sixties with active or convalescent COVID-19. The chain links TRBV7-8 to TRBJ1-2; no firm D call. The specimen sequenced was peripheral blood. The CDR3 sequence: CASSLGSRVNYGYTF. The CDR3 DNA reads TGTGCCAGCAGCTTAGGGTCGCGAGTTAACTATGGCTACACCTTC. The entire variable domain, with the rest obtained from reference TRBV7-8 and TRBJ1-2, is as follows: GAGVSQSPRYKVAKRGQDVALRCDPISGHVSLFWYQQALGQGPEFLTYFQNEAQLDKSGLPSDRFFAERPEGSVSTLKIQRTQQEDSAVYLCASSLGSRVNYGYTFGSGTRLTVV.